This T cell receptor beta chain was sequenced during a study of blood T cell repertoires in COVID-19 (TCRdb year 2020). Regarding the research as a whole: Samples from collaborators originated in the United States, Italy and Spain and spanned both the acute and convalescent phases of COVID-19. The material from the prospective study consisted of cDNA or gDNA derived from T cells, B-cell-depleted T cells, or PBMCs. A de-identified subject ID, COVID-19 status, age in years and sex were almost always included in the sample metadata. Deeply sampled blood TCRbeta repertoires from subjects exposed to, actively infected with, or recovered from COVID-19 were included in the dataset. The samples were drawn from the first 160 participants of the ongoing ImmuneRACE study and from 950 to 1,500 subjects provided by 6 global collaborators. Where HLA class I and class II types were available, the types were taken from metadata supplied by the sample provider, not from assay-based typing. The repertoires were released in a freely available public database meant as a resource for research on the immune response to SARS-CoV-2. Broader findings and caveats from the paper: The quantity of clinical and demographic metadata differed by source and by participant and was supplied without curation.

Whole blood was collected in K2EDTA tubes by collaborating institutions according to the institutions' own protocols. Collaborator samples were shipped for TCRbeta analysis as frozen whole blood, isolated PBMCs, or DNA extracted from either sample type. TCRbeta CDR3 regions were amplified from genomic DNA by means of the immunoSEQ Assay, a bias-controlled multiplex PCR. In the source study's methods: The number of nucleated cells in each sample was estimated from the amplification of reference gene primers within the assay. To quantify the absolute abundance of each unique TCRbeta CDR3 rearrangement, sequence reads were collapsed and filtered. For each sample, productive Simpson clonality was calculated as the square root of Simpson's diversity index across productive rearrangements. The clones in this table, taken by TCRdb from immuneACCESS, are in-frame only. Not every clone is retained; where verified, under half of the shortfall comes from an unresolved V gene, and the cause of the rest is unknown. That table is the source of V, J and clone size, and D and trimming were worked out from the DNA. For this sample the table gives 130,000 to 150,000 clones, of which 85% were detected only once. About 3.1% of the sample rests with the top ten.

Regarding this clone: What this receptor recognizes is not known. Base qualities are not recorded, but no much larger clone differs from it by a single base.

In the germline V gene (reference sequence), CDR1 corresponds to LNHDA and CDR2 to SQIVND. The CDR3 numbers 18 residues from cysteine through phenylalanine. Of the read, only the CDR3 DNA is kept; its 54 bases are in frame from base 1. V is trimmed back by 2 bases and J by 3 bases, and the junction contains 9 bases that no gene match accounts for. This receptor was identified in a woman between 40 and 55 years old with active or convalescent COVID-19. The rearrangement joined TRBV19 to TRBJ2-3; 12 of the junction bases match TRBD2. Input material: peripheral blood. Read as DNA, the sequence is TGTGCCAGTAGTATATTCCTAGCGGGGGGGTCTGGGACAGATACGCAGTATTTT. Translated, this gives CASSIFLAGGSGTDTQYF.